The entry that follows covers one T cell receptor (beta chain) sequence. The target antigen is unknown. PCR amplification relied on 60 Vbeta primers (plus 13 Jbeta primers). In the authors' workflow: Later, tens of millions of unique TCR beta chains were counted in an analysis, and about 12 million of them were shared. The assay was immunoSEQ multiplex PCR, and TCRdb's table has in-frame clones only and misses some. That table gives V, J and clone size, and the DNA gave D and trimming. There are around 160,000 clones in the sample; 70% to 75% occur only once, and about 4.5% lies in the top ten. Germline lookup yields CDR1 SGHVS and CDR2 FQNEAQ. V dropped 4 bases and J dropped 6 bases, with 16 bases sitting between them. The CDR3 has 15 residues. These data come from a study of cytomegalovirus exposure and HLA in healthy donors. On the study more broadly: In an earlier analysis, approximately 120 million unique TCR beta sequences were found from some 200 million T cells.

Study conclusions and caveats: The Asian-associated ancestry cluster reportedly had fewer N-insertions than the approximately 650-donor mean in a later analysis. It was 164 TCR beta chains that were listed as cytomegalovirus-associated.

Sequenced: PBMCs. The receptor was isolated from a man aged 18 to 35 in good health and CMV-seropositive. The chain couples TRBV7-8 to TRBJ2-1; TRBD2 might be the D (6 bases). The DNA for the CDR3 is TGTGCCAGCAGCTGGGTCGAGAGGAGGGGCAATGAGCAGTTCTTC. This translates into CASSWVERRGNEQFF.